This T cell receptor (beta chain) was observed in a study of blood T cell repertoires in COVID-19. Study-level information: Samples taken during acute and convalescent COVID-19 were collected in the United States, Italy and Spain. The analysed material was cDNA or gDNA that came from T cells, B-cell-depleted T cells, or PBMCs.

In Seattle, patients joined the study during active infection and were tracked longitudinally. In the original workflow: Amplification from reference gene primers served as the basis for estimated nucleated cell counts. The table came from immunoSEQ multiplex PCR; TCRdb's copy has only in-frame clones and leaves some out. The DNA gave D and trimming, while V, J and clone size come from that table. The data show under 200,000 clones, approximately 90% seen once. CDR3 size: 13 residues. Trimming removed 4 bases from V and 8 bases from J, with 14 bases in between. CDR1 SGHDN and CDR2 FVKESK come from the germline V gene.

The chain couples TRBV14 to TRBJ1-2, with a weak D call TRBD1 (6 bases). Sequenced material: peripheral blood. The TCR originated in a man aged 18 to 35 with COVID-19, enrolled during active disease. Written as DNA, the CDR3 is TGTGCCAGCAGCCTGTATGAGGGGGAGGGCTACACCTTC. Its protein product is CASSLYEGEGYTF.